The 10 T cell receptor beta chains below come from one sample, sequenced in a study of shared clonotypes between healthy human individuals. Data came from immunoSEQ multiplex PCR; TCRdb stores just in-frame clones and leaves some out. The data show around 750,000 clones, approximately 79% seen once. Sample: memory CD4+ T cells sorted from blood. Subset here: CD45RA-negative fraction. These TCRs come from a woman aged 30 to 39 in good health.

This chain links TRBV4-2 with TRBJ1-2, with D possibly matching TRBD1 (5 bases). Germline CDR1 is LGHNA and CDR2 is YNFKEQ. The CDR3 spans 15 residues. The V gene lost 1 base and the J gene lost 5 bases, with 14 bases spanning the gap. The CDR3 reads CASSQVLTGRYGYTF. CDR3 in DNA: TGTGCCAGCAGCCAAGTTCTCACAGGAAGGTATGGCTACACCTTC.

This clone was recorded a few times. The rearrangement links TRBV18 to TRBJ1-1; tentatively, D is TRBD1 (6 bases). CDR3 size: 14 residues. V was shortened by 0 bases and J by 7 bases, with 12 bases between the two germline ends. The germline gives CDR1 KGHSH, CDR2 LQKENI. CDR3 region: CASSPPGARVEAFF. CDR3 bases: TGTGCCAGCTCACCACCGGGGGCGCGAGTTGAAGCTTTCTTT.

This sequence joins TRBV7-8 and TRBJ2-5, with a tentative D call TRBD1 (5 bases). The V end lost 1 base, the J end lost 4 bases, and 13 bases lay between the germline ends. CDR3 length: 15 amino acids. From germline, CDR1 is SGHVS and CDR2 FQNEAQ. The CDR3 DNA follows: TGTGCCAGCAGCTTAGTGGCAGGGTGGGGAGAGACCCAGTACTTC. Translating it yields CASSLVAGWGETQYF. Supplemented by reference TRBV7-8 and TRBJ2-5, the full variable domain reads GAGVSQSPRYKVAKRGQDVALRCDPISGHVSLFWYQQALGQGPEFLTYFQNEAQLDKSGLPSDRFFAERPEGSVSTLKIQRTQQEDSAVYLCASSLVAGWGETQYFGPGTRLLVL.

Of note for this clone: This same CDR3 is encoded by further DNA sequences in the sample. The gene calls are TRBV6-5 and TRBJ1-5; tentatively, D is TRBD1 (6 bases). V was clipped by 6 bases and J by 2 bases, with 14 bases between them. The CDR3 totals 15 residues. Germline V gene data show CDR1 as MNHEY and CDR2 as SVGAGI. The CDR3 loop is CASRPQGGGNQPQHF. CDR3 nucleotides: TGTGCCAGCAGACCACAGGGTGGCGGCAATCAGCCCCAGCATTTT.

The CDR3 protein is CASSLGGEGQPQHF. CDR3 coding DNA: TGTGCCAGCAGTTTGGGAGGGGAGGGTCAGCCCCAGCATTTT. The chain links TRBV2 to TRBJ1-5, with D possibly matching TRBD1 (5 bases). CDR3 size: 14 residues. The germline V gene encodes CDR1 SNHLY and CDR2 FYNNEI. The V end lost 5 bases, the J end lost 6 bases, and 14 bases lay between the germline ends.

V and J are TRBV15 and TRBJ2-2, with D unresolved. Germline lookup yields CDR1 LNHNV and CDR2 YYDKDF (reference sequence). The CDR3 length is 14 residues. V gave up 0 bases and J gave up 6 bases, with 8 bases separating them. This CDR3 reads CATSRDRAAGELFF. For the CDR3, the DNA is TGTGCCACCAGCAGAGATAGGGCCGCCGGGGAGCTGTTTTTT.

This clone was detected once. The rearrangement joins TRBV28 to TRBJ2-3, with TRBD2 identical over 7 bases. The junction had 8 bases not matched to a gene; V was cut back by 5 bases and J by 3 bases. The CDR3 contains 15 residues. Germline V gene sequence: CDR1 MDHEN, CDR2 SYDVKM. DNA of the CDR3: TGTGCCAGCAGTACTAAAGCGGGATCTACAGATACGCAGTATTTT. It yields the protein CASSTKAGSTDTQYF.

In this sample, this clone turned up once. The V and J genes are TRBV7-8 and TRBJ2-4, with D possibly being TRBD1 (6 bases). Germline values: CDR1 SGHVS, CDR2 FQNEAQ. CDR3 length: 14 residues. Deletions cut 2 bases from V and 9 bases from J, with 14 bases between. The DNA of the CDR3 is TGTGCCAGCAGCTTACAGGGACAATCAAGCATTCAGTACTTC. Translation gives CASSLQGQSSIQYF.

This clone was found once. The CDR3 region has the DNA TGCGGAGGATTCACCTCTGGAAACACCATATATTTT. This translates into CGGFTSGNTIYF. The chain combines TRBV29-1 with TRBJ1-3; D unclear. This CDR3 has 12 residues. Germline-derived CDR1 and CDR2 are SQVTM and ANQGSEA.

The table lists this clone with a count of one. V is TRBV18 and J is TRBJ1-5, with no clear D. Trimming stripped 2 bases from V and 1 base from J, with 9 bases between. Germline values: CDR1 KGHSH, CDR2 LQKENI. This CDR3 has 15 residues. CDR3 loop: CASSPATGSNQPQHF. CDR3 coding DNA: TGTGCCAGCTCACCAGCGACGGGAAGCAATCAGCCCCAGCATTTT.